This TCR beta chain derives from a study of blood T cell repertoires in COVID-19. Study-level information: Spain, Italy and the United States supplied samples that represented acute and convalescent COVID-19. T cells, B-cell-depleted T cells, or PBMCs supplied cDNA or gDNA.

In the original workflow: Scientists estimated how many nucleated cells there were by amplifying reference gene primers. The protocol was immunoSEQ multiplex PCR, while the TCRdb copy is restricted to in-frame clones and leaves out a portion. V and J calls and clone size are those listed in that table; D and trimming were worked out from the DNA. Counted here are tens of thousands of clones, approximately 88% occurring once; the ten biggest clones make up roughly 18%. Sequenced: peripheral blood. The source is a woman older than 75 with acute or convalescent COVID-19.

CDR3 nucleotides: TGTGCCAGCAGTGCCCTTCCGGGGAACACTGAAGCTTTCTTT. Translation gives CASSALPGNTEAFF. The chain links TRBV6-4 to TRBJ1-1, with no clear D. This CDR3 is built from 14 residues. Trimming removed 4 bases at V and 1 base at J, with 10 bases between. Germline lookup yields CDR1 MRHNA and CDR2 SNTAGT.